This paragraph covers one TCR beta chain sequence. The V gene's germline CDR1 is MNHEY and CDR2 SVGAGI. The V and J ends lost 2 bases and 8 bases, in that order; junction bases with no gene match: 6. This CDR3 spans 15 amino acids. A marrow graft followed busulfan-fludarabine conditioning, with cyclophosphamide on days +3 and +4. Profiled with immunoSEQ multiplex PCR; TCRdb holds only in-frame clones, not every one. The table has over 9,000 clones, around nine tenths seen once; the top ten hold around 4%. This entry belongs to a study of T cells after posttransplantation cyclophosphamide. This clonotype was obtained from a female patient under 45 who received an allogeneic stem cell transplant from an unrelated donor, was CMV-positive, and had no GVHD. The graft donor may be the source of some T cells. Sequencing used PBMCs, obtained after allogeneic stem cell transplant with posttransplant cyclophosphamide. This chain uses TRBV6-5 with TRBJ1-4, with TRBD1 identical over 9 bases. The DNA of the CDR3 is TGTGCCAGCAGTTACGGGGGACAGGGAGTCGAAAAACTGTTTTTT. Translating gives CASSYGGQGVEKLFF.